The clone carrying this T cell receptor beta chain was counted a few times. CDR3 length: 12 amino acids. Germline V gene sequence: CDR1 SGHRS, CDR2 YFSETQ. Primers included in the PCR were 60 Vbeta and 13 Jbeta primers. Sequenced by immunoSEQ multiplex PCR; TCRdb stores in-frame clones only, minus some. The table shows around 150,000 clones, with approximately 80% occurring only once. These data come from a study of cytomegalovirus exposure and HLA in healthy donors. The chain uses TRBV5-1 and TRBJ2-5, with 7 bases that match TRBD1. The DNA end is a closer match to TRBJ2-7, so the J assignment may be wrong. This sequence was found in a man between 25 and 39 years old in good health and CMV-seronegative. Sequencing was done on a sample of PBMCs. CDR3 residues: CASSFTGDEQYF. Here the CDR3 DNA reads TGCGCCAGCAGCTTTACAGGGGACGAGCAGTACTTC.